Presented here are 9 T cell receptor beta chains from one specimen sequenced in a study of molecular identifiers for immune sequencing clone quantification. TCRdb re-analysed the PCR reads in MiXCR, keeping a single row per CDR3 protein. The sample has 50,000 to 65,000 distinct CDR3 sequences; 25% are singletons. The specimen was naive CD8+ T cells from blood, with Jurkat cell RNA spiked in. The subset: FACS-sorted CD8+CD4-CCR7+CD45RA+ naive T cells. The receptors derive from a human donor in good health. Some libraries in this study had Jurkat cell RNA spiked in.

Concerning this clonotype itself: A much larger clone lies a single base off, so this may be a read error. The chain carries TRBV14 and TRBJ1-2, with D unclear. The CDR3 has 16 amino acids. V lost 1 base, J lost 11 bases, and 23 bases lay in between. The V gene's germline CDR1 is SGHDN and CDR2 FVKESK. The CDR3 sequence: CASSQGALRLTDGYTF. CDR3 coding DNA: TGTGCCAGCAGCCAAGGAGCGTTGAGGCTGACGGACGGATACACCTTC.

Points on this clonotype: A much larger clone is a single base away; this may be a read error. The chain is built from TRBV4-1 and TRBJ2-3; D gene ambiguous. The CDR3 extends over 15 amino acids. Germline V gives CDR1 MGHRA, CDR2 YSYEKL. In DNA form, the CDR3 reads TGCGCCAGCGGCCAAGTTATGGGTCACACAGATACGCAGTATTTT. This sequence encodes CASGQVMGHTDTQYF.

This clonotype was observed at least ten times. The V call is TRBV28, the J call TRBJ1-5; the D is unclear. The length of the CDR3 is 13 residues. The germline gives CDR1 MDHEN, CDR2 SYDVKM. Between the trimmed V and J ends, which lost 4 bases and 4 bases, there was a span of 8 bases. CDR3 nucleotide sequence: TGTGCCAGCAGTTGGCTAAAGAATCAGCCCCAGCATTTT. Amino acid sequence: CASSWLKNQPQHF.

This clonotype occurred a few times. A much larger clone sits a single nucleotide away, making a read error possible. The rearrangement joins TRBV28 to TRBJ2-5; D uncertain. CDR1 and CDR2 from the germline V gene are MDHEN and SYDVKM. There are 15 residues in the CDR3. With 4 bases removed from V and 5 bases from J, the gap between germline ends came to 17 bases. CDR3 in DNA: TGTGCCAGCAGTTACTCGACTGGGCCCGGGGAGACCCAGTACTTC. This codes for CASSYSTGPGETQYF.

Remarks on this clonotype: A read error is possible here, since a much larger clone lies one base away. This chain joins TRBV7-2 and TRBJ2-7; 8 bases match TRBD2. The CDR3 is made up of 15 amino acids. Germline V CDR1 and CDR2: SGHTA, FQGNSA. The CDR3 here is CASSLRGGSSYEQHF. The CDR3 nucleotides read TGTGCCAGCAGCTTACGGGGGGGCAGCTCCTACGAGCAGCACTTC.

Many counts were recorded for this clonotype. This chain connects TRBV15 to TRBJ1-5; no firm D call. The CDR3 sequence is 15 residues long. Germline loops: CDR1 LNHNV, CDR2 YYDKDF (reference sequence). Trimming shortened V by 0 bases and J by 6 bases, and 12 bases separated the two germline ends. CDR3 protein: CATSRDFGRGQPQHF. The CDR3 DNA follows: TGTGCCACCAGCAGAGATTTTGGCAGAGGTCAGCCCCAGCATTTT.

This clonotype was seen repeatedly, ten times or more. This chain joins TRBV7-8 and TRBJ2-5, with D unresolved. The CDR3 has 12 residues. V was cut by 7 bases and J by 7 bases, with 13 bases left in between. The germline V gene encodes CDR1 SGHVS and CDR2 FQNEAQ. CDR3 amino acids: CASTLSAGTQYF. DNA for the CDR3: TGTGCCAGCACCCTGTCTGCCGGGACCCAGTACTTC.

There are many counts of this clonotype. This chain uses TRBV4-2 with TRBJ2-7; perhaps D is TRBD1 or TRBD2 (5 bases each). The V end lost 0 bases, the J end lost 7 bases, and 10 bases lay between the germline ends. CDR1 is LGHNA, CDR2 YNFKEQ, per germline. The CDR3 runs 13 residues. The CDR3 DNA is TGTGCCAGCAGCCAAGAAGAGGGGTTGGAGCAGTACTTC. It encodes CASSQEEGLEQYF.

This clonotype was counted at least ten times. The CDR3: CASSQPLGLNTEAFF. For the CDR3, the DNA is TGCGCCAGCAGCCAACCCCTAGGCCTGAACACTGAAGCTTTCTTT. The chain is built from TRBV4-1 and TRBJ1-1; D unresolved. V shed 2 bases and J shed 0 bases, with 10 bases lying between them. The CDR3 runs to 15 residues. The germline CDR1 and CDR2 sequences are MGHRA and YSYEKL.